The T cell receptor beta chain described here comes from a study of radiation and T cells in renal cell carcinoma (dated by TCRdb to the early 2020s). About the study as a whole: In total, approximately 54 samples, comprising 25 or so tumors and roughly 27 peripheral blood samples, were subjected to TCR beta sequencing. The last blood draw occurred 4 weeks after radiation, at the same time as nephrectomy. Across all 50 or so samples, around 4,000,000 unique CDR3 nucleotide sequences, encoding 2.5 million to 3 million unique CDR3 amino acid sequences, were identified. General study outcomes and caveats: Because the trial had a single-armed design, the trial could not examine how radiation dose or scheduling affected the TCR repertoire. Because pretreatment tumor biopsies were not available, the study could not determine whether clonotypes were already present within the tumor at baseline. Dynamics of the blood repertoire were not tracked past 4 weeks after treatment. An increase in top tumor clonotypes in blood was observed from baseline to 2 weeks post-radiation, followed by contraction by 4 weeks, which was taken to suggest transient expansion of tumor-resident clones.

Following the manufacturer's recommendations, the immunoSEQ kit was used to generate TCR beta libraries from genomic DNA. Library preparation used a first multiplex PCR with proprietary primers, then a second PCR adding unique barcodes, with bead cleanups after each round. A positive control reaction and a negative control reaction, both provided in the kit, were run with every batch of samples. The final libraries underwent checking on an Agilent 4200 TapeStation D1000 ScreenTape, volumetric pooling, and quantification by qPCR. Sequencing ran on an Illumina NextSeq500 with a MidOutput 150-cycle cartridge, using 156 Read1 and 15 Index1 cycles with kit custom primers. The pooled library was loaded at roughly 1 pM, with a roughly 18% PhiX control spiked in. As for the authors' bioinformatics: Vendor-processed data were analyzed in R, and a clonotype was defined as all T cells sharing the same CDR3 nucleotide sequence. For clone abundance analyses, frequencies were normalized to the 10,000 most abundant clones in each sample. Public T cell clones, averaging fewer than five per sample, were removed before analysis. Tumor-enriched and baseline blood-enriched clonotypes were defined by at least a 32-fold difference in abundance between compartments. A beta-binomial differential abundance model was applied to find clonotypes that expanded or contracted between blood time points. Tumor-blood repertoire similarity was measured with the Baroni-Urbani and Buser coefficient, and groups were compared using two-tailed Wilcoxon tests in R. TCRdb stores this immuneACCESS table with in-frame sequences only. Part of the clones is absent; in the studies checked, under half of the shortfall reflects unresolved V genes, and no reason is known for the rest. V and J calls plus clone size are reproduced from that table; the DNA served to infer D and trimming. Within this sample are around 100,000 clones, with approximately 80% of them counted one time only. The biggest ten clones account for around 7.9% of the sample.

With regard to this clone: The antigen this receptor binds is unknown. There are no base qualities to consult, and no much larger clone falls within one base.

The CDR3 spans 12 residues, from the cysteine through the phenylalanine. CDR3 DNA only is kept here, 36 bases in frame from base 1. At the junction V is shortened by 7 bases and J by 5 bases, with 11 bases in between. The germline V gene specifies ENHRY as CDR1 and SYGVKD as CDR2. The time point label here, explained by the study, means: blood 4 weeks post-SBRT, at nephrectomy. The sample's treatment or condition, from its label and the paper: 15 Gy SBRT to primary tumor, nephrectomy 4 weeks later. The samples were obtained from a clinical trial, where primary renal cell carcinomas were treated with 15 Gy stereotactic body radiation therapy and then removed by nephrectomy 4 weeks afterward. To follow tumor-enriched clonotypes, peripheral blood was collected serially from radiation-treated patients at baseline and again at 2 weeks and 4 weeks after SBRT. Every patient's renal cell carcinoma showed clear cell pathology. The QIAamp DNA Blood Mini Kit (Qiagen) was used to prepare genomic DNA for TCR sequencing. Only samples passing all quality control checks were included in the analyses.

The rearranged segments are TRBV10-3 and TRBJ1-1; no D gene can be assigned with confidence. This receptor was identified in a man aged 55 to 70 with renal cell carcinoma. Sequenced material: blood, taken from a patient whose treatment included radiotherapy and nephrectomy. The DNA sequence is as follows: TGTGCCATCAAAGGAGGGCAGACTGAAGCTTTCTTT. Its protein reads: CAIKGGQTEAFF.